The 17 T cell receptor beta chains below all came from one sample that was sequenced in a study of cytomegalovirus exposure and HLA in healthy donors. PCR was performed using 60 Vbeta and 13 Jbeta primers. Repertoires were generated with immunoSEQ multiplex PCR, while TCRdb's copy carries only in-frame clones and drops some. Counted here are 150,000 or so clones, around 80% occurring once; the ten biggest clones make up about 7.6%. The specimen sequenced was PBMCs. Receptors were obtained from a woman between 35 and 50 years old in good health and CMV-seropositive.

The chain links TRBV6-1 to TRBJ1-5; 8 nucleotides agree with TRBD1. This CDR3 has 15 amino acids. The germline CDR1 and CDR2 sequences are MNHNS and SASEGT. J was trimmed by 1 base and V by 7 bases; bases with no gene match: 6. The CDR3 loop reads CASTTDRASNQPQHF. CDR3 nucleotides: TGTGCCAGCACTACGGACAGGGCGAGCAATCAGCCCCAGCATTTT.

This clone was observed a few times. This is likely an artifact of a read error, given a far larger clone one base away. The chain recombines TRBV4-1 with TRBJ1-2, with 7 bases lining up with TRBD1. J was trimmed by 10 bases and V by 0 bases; bases with no gene match: 8. The germline V gene encodes CDR1 MGHRA and CDR2 YSYEKL. The CDR3 extends over 14 amino acids. CDR3 residues: CASSQDRVTGDYTF. The CDR3 nucleotides are TGCGCCAGCAGCCAAGACCGTGTAACAGGGGACTACACCTTC.

The V call is TRBV29-1, the J call TRBJ2-5; a possible D gene is TRBD2 (6 bases). The V and J ends lost 7 bases and 4 bases respectively, with 13 bases between them. This CDR3 spans 12 amino acids. Germline CDR1 is SQVTM and CDR2 is ANQGSEA. Here the CDR3 reads CSARRDLETQYF. The CDR3 DNA is TGCAGCGCGCGGAGGGACCTAGAGACCCAGTACTTC.

This rearrangement joins TRBV10-1 to TRBJ2-1; D is perhaps TRBD1 (5 bases). The CDR3 totals 15 residues. CDR1 is WNHNN and CDR2 is SYGVQD in the germline V gene (reference sequence). V gave up 5 bases and J gave up 3 bases, with 14 bases separating them. The CDR3 protein is CASSSRTYIYNEQFF. For the CDR3, the DNA is TGCGCCAGCAGTTCCCGGACATATATCTACAATGAGCAGTTCTTC.

Only a few counts were recorded for this clone. One end of the junction varies from germline; a read error may be responsible. V gene TRBV7-9 combines with J gene TRBJ1-3; D possibly corresponds to TRBD1 (6 bases). Germline V gene sequence: CDR1 SEHNR, CDR2 FQNEAQ (reference sequence). The CDR3 extends over 16 amino acids. In DNA form, the CDR3 reads TGTTCCAGCAGCTTAGAGGCAACAGGGTCTGGAAACACCATATATTTT. Translated, it gives CSSSLEATGSGNTIYF.

The gene calls are TRBV6-5 and TRBJ2-7; 8 positions match TRBD2. With V trimmed by 0 bases and J by 3 bases, 7 bases remained unmatched. The CDR3 consists of 16 residues. Germline CDR1 reads MNHEY; CDR2 reads SVGAGI. In nucleotides, the CDR3 is TGTGCCAGCAGTTACTCGATCGTACTAGCGGTCTACGAGCAGTACTTC. Its translation is CASSYSIVLAVYEQYF.

The chain carries TRBV18 and TRBJ1-2, with 8 bases lining up with TRBD1. CDR3 length: 17 residues. The germline V gene encodes CDR1 KGHSH and CDR2 LQKENI. V was clipped by 1 base and J by 4 bases; unmatched bases: 11. CDR3 region: CASSPQAGGLESYGYTF. CDR3 DNA sequence: TGTGCCAGCTCACCACAGGCAGGGGGCCTCGAAAGCTATGGCTACACCTTC.

This chain connects TRBV7-9 to TRBJ2-3; D not certain. CDR1 is SEHNR, CDR2 FQNEAQ, per germline (reference sequence). The CDR3 is made up of 12 amino acids. With 5 bases removed from V and 4 bases from J, the gap between germline ends came to 7 bases. Written as DNA, the CDR3 is TGTGCCAGCAGCACTCCATCAGATACGCAGTATTTT. It specifies CASSTPSDTQYF.

The gene calls are TRBV6-5 and TRBJ2-1, with TRBD1 matching over 7 bases. Germline V gene lookup returns CDR1 MNHEY and CDR2 SVGAGI. The trim removed 8 bases at V and 2 bases at J, leaving 6 bases unmatched. The CDR3 is made up of 14 amino acids. The CDR3 spells CASRSTGTYNEQFF. The CDR3, as DNA: TGTGCCAGCCGTTCGACAGGGACCTACAATGAGCAGTTCTTC.

This clone showed up just once. The gene calls are TRBV14 and TRBJ2-5; D remains unclear. Looked up from germline, CDR1 is SGHDN and CDR2 is FVKESK. Trimming left V 4 bases short and J 2 bases short, with 14 bases between. This CDR3 region has 15 residues. The CDR3 DNA reads as TGTGCCAGCAGCCCGACCGAGATCAGGCAAGAGACCCAGTACTTC. Protein: CASSPTEIRQETQYF.

The CDR3 sequence is CASSSSSQGARQPQHF. CDR3 bases: TGTGCCAGCAGTTCTTCCTCCCAGGGGGCGCGGCAGCCCCAGCATTTT. The chain has TRBV27 and TRBJ1-5, with TRBD1 matching over 8 bases. CDR1 and CDR2 (germline): MNHEY, SMNVEV (reference sequence). This CDR3 contains 16 residues. The ends lost 4 bases at V and 7 bases at J; junction bases unmatched: 12.

The CDR3 nucleotides are TGTGCCAGCAGCTTCACGGTGAACACTGAAGCTTTCTTT. It is translated as CASSFTVNTEAFF. The chain couples TRBV11-3 to TRBJ1-1; D is uncertain. With 3 bases removed from V and 0 bases from J, the gap between germline ends came to 5 bases. Germline CDR1 reads SGHNT; CDR2 reads YENEEA. The CDR3 is 13 amino acids.

The chain employs TRBV28 and TRBJ1-5; TRBD1 might be the D (5 bases). Germline V gene sequence: CDR1 MDHEN, CDR2 SYDVKM. The CDR3 is made up of 16 amino acids. V was shortened by 10 bases and J by 0 bases, with 19 bases between the two germline ends. The CDR3, as DNA: TGTGCCATTTTGGCAGGGATTGTATATAGCAATCAGCCCCAGCATTTT. Its protein is CAILAGIVYSNQPQHF.

The genes are TRBV25-1 and TRBJ1-2; D is undetermined. CDR3 length: 14 residues. CDR1 is MGHDK, CDR2 SYGVNS, per germline. Trimming pared 4 bases from V and 7 bases from J, leaving 16 bases between. CDR3 sequence (DNA): TGTGCCAGCAGTGGGGCCGTAAATTTGGGTGGCTACACCTTC. It specifies CASSGAVNLGGYTF.

The chain employs TRBV6-1 and TRBJ1-1; TRBD1 might be the D (5 bases). This CDR3 comprises 14 residues. CDR1 MNHNS and CDR2 SASEGT come from the germline V gene. With 6 bases removed from V and 6 bases from J, the gap between germline ends came to 17 bases. The CDR3 nucleotides are TGTGCCAGCAGCCCTAGCGGGGGGATGGCTGAAGCTTTCTTT. Its translation is CASSPSGGMAEAFF.

This sequence joins TRBV5-4 and TRBJ1-4, with a possible D match to TRBD1 (5 bases). From germline, CDR1 is SGHNT and CDR2 YYREEE (reference sequence). V lost 2 bases and J lost 6, with 17 bases in between. This CDR3 region has 16 residues. The CDR3 DNA reads as TGTGCCAGCAGCTTTCAGCTCGGGACTGGGGATGAAAAACTGTTTTTT. It translates to CASSFQLGTGDEKLFF.

The V gene is TRBV19, the J gene TRBJ2-2; D unclear. Deletions cut 4 bases from V and 3 bases from J, with 3 bases between. Germline V CDR1 and CDR2: LNHDA, SQIVND (reference sequence). The CDR3 sequence is 12 residues long. The CDR3, as DNA: TGTGCCAGTAGTACAGACACCGGGGAGCTGTTTTTT. Translating gives CASSTDTGELFF.